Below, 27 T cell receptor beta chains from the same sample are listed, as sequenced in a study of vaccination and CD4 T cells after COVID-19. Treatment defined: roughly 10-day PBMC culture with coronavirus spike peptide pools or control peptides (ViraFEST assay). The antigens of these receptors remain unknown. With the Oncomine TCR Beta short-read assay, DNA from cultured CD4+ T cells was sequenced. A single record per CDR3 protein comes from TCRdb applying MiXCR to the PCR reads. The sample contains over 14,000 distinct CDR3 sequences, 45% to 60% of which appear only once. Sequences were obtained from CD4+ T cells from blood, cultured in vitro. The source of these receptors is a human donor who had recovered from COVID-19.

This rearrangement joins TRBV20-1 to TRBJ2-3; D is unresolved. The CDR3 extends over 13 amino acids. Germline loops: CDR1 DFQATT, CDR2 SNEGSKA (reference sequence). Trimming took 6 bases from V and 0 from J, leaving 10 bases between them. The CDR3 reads CSAVGLSTDTQYF. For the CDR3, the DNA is TGCAGTGCCGTAGGCCTCAGCACAGATACGCAGTATTTT.

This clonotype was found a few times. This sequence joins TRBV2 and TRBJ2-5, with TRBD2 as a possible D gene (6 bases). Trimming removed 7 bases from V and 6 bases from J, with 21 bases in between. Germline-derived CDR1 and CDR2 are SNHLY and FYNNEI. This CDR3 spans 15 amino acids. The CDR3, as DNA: TGTGCCAGCACTTCTTCCGGGACTCGTGGAAAGACCCAGTACTTC. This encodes CASTSSGTRGKTQYF.

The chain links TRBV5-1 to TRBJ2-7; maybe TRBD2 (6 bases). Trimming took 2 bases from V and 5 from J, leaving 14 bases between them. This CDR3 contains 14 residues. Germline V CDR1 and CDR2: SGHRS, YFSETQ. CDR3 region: CASSLGTVWDEQYF. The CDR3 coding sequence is TGCGCCAGCAGCTTAGGGACTGTATGGGACGAGCAGTACTTC.

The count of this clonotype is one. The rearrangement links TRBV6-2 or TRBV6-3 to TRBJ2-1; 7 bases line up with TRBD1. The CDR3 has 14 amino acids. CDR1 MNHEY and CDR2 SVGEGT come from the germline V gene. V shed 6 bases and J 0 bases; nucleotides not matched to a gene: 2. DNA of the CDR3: TGTGCCAGCAGGGGGGACAGCTCCTACAATGAGCAGTTCTTC. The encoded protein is CASRGDSSYNEQFF.

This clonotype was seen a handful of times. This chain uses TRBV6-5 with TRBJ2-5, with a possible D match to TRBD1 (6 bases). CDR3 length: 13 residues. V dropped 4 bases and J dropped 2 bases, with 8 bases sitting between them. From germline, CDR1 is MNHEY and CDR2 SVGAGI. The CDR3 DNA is TGTGCCAGCAGTTCAGACAGGCAAGAGACCCAGTACTTC. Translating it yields CASSSDRQETQYF.

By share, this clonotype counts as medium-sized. CDR3 DNA sequence: TGTGCCAGCCAGGGAAGACCCAATAATTCACCCCTCCACTTT. It specifies CASQGRPNNSPLHF. This rearrangement joins TRBV6-1 to TRBJ1-6, with TRBD1 as a possible D gene (5 bases). The CDR3 is made up of 14 amino acids. The germline V gene encodes CDR1 MNHNS and CDR2 SASEGT. The ends were cut back, 8 bases at V and 5 bases at J, with 13 bases in the middle.

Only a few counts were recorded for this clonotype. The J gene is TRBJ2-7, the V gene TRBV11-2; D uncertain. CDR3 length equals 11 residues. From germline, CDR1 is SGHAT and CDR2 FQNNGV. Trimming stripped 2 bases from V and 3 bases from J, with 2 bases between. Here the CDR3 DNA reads TGTGCCAGCAGCTTAAACTACGAGCAGTACTTC. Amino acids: CASSLNYEQYF.

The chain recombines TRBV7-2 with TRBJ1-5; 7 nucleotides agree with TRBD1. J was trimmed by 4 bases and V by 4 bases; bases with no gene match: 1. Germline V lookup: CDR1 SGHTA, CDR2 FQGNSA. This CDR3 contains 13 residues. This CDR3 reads CASSWGQNQPQHF. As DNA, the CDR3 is TGTGCCAGCAGCTGGGGACAGAATCAGCCCCAGCATTTT.

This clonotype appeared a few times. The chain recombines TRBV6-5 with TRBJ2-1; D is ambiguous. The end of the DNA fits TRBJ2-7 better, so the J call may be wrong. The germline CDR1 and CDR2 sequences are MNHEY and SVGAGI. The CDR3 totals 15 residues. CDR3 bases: TGTGCCAGCAGTTACTCTATGTTTTCTCGAGACGAGCAGTACTTC. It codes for CASSYSMFSRDEQYF.

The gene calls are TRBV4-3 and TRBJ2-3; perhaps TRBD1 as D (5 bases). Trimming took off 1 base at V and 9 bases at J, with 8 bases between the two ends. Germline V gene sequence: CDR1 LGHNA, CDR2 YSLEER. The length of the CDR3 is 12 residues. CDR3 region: CASSQGQGTQYF. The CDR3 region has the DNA TGCGCCAGCAGCCAAGGGCAGGGAACGCAGTATTTT.

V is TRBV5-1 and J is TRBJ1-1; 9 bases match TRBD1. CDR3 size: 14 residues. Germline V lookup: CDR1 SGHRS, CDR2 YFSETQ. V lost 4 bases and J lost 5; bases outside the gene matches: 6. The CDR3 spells CASSQGQGKTEAFF. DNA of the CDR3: TGCGCCAGCAGCCAGGGACAGGGAAAGACTGAAGCTTTCTTT.

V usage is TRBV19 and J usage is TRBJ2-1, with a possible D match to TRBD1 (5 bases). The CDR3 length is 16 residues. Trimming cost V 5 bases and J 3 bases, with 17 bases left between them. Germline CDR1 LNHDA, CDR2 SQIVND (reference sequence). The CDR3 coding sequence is TGTGCCAGTAGTGGTAGGGTTGGCCAGGGCTACAATGAGCAGTTCTTC. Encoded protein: CASSGRVGQGYNEQFF. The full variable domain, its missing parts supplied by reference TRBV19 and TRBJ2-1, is DGGITQSPKYLFRKEGQNVTLSCEQNLNHDAMYWYRQDPGQGLRLIYYSQIVNDFQKGDIAEGYSVSREKKESFPLTVTSAQKNPTAFYLCASSGRVGQGYNEQFFGPGTRLTVL.

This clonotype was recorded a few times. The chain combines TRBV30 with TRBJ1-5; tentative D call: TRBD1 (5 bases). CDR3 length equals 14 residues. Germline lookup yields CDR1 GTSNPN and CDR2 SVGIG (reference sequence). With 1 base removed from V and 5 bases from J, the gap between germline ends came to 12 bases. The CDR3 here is CAWSATGLHQPQHF. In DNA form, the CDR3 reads TGTGCCTGGAGTGCAACGGGACTCCATCAGCCCCAGCATTTT.

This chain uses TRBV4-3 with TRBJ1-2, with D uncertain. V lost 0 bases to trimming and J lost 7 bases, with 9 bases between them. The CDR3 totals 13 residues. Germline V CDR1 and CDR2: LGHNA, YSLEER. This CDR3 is CASSQDIGSGYTF. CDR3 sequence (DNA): TGCGCCAGCAGCCAAGATATCGGATCTGGCTACACCTTC.

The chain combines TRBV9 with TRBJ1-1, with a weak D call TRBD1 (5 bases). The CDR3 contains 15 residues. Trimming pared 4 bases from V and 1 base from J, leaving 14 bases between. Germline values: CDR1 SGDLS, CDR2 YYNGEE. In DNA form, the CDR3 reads TGTGCCAGCAGCCCTCGGCAGGGAAGGAACACTGAAGCTTTCTTT. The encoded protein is CASSPRQGRNTEAFF.

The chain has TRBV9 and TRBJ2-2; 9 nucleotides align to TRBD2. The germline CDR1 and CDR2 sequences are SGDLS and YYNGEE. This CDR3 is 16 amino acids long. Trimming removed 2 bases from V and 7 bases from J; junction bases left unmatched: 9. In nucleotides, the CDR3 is TGTGCCAGCAGCGTCGGGACTAGCCTCATAAACGGGGAGCTGTTTTTT. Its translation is CASSVGTSLINGELFF. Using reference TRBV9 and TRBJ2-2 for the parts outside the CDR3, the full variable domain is DSGVTQTPKHLITATGQRVTLRCSPRSGDLSVYWYQQSLDQGLQFLIQYYNGEERAKGNILERFSAQQFPDLHSELNLSSLELGDSALYFCASSVGTSLINGELFFGEGSRLTVL.

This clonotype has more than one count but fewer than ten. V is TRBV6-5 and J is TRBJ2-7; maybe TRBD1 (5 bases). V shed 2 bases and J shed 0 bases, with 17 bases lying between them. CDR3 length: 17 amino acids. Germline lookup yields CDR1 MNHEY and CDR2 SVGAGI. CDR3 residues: CASSYPTGQGPSYEQYF. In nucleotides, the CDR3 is TGTGCCAGCAGTTACCCGACCGGGCAGGGTCCCTCCTACGAGCAGTACTTC.

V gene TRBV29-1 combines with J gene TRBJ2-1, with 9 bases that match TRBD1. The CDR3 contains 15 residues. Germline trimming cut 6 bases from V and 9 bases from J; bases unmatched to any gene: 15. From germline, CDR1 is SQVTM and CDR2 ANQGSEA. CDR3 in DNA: TGCAGCGTCGGGGGGACAGGGAACCGGGGGAGTGAGCAGTTCTTC. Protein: CSVGGTGNRGSEQFF.

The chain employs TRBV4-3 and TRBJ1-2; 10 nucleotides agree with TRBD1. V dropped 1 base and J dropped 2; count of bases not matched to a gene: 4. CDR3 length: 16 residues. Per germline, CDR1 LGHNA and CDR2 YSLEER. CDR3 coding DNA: TGCGCCAGCAGCCAAGCCTGGACAGGGGGGAACTATGGCTACACCTTC. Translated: CASSQAWTGGNYGYTF.

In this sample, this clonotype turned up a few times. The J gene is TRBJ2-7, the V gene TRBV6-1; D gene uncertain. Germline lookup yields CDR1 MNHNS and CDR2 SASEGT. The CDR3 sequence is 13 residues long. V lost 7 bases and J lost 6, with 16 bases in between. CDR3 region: CASNSPPLGEQYF. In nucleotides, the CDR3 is TGTGCCAGCAATAGTCCCCCCCTCGGCGAGCAGTACTTC.

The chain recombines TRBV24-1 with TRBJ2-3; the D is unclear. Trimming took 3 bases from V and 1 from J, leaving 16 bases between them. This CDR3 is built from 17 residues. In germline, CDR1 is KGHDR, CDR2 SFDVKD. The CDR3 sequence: CATSDARPSQGTDTQYF. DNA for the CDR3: TGTGCCACCAGTGATGCCCGACCCTCCCAAGGCACAGATACGCAGTATTTT.

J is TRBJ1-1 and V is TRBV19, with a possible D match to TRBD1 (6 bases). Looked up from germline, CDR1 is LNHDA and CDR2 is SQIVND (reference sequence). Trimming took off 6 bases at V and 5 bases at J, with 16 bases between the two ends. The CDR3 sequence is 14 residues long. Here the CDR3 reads CASSRSGGGTEAFF. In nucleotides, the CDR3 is TGTGCCAGTAGCCGCTCCGGGGGCGGGACTGAAGCTTTCTTT.

CDR3 coding DNA: TGTGCCACCAGCACCGTAAAGGGAAGGGGCGGTGAAGCTTTCTTT. Protein: CATSTVKGRGGEAFF. This sequence joins TRBV15 and TRBJ1-1, with D maybe TRBD1 (5 bases). CDR1 is LNHNV and CDR2 is YYDKDF in the germline V gene (reference sequence). This CDR3 comprises 15 residues. V lost 4 bases and J 7 bases, leaving 19 bases between the germline ends.

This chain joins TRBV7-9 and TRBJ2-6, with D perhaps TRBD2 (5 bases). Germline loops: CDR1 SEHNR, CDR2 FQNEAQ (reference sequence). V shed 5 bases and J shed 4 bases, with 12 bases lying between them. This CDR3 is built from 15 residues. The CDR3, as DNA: TGTGCCAGCAGCAGGACTGTTGAAGGGGCCAACGTCCTGACTTTC. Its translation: CASSRTVEGANVLTF.

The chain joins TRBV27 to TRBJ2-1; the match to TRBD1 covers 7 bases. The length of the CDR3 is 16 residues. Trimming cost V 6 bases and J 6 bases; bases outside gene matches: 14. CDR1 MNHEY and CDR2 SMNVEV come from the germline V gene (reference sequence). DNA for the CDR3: TGTGCCAGCAGCCCCGTGGCCGACAGGGTCCTCAATGAGCAGTTCTTC. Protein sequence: CASSPVADRVLNEQFF.

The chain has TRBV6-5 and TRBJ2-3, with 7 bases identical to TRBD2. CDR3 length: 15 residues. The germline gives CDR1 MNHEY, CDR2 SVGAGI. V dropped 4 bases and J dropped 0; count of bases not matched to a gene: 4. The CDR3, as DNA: TGTGCCAGCAGTTCTTTTAGCGGGAGCACAGATACGCAGTATTTT. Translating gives CASSSFSGSTDTQYF.

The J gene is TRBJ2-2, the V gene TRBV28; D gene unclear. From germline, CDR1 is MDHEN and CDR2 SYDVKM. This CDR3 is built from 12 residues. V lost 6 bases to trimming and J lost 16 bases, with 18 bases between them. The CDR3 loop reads CASSRSSLFKFF. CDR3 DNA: TGTGCCAGCAGCCGGAGCAGCCTCTTTAAGTTTTTT.